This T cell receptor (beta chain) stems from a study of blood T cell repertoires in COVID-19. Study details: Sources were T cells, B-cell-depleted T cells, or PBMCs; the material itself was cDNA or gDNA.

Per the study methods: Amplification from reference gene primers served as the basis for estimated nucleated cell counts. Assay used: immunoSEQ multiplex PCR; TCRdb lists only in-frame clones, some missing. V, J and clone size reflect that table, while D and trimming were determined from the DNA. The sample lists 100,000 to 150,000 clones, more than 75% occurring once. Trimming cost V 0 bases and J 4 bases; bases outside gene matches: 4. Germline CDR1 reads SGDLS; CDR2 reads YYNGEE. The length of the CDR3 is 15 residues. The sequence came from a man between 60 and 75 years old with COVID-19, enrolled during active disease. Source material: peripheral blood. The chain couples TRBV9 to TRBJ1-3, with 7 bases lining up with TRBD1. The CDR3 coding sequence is TGTGCCAGCAGCGTAGAGACAGGGTCAGGAAACACCATATATTTT. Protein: CASSVETGSGNTIYF.